This T cell receptor (beta chain) was captured by sequencing in a study of CD8+ T cells in alopecia areata. Overall study context: Treated patients received oral tofacitinib, 5 to 10 mg twice daily.

The CDR3 runs to 15 residues. Trimming left V 3 bases short and J 2 bases short, with 13 bases between. Per germline, CDR1 SGHRS and CDR2 YFSETQ. As regards this clone: Its antigen is unidentified.

Sequencing used cDNA as its template, made by extracting RNA and reverse transcribing it. Data came from immunoSEQ multiplex PCR; TCRdb stores just in-frame clones and leaves some out. This sample has some 110,000 clones, with roughly 50% found just once. Study outcomes and limitations: Affected scalp, especially in alopecia totalis/universalis, had a higher clonality than normal scalp did. There were also resident alphabeta T cells of normal skin sequenced in scalp samples.

Treatment given: oral pan-JAK inhibitor, 5-10 mg twice daily. This chain links TRBV5-1 with TRBJ2-3; weak D call: TRBD2 (5 bases). The source was CD8+ T cells sorted from blood, collected at week 4, from a patient treated with tofacitinib. This clonotype originated in a human donor with alopecia areata. The CDR3, as DNA: TGCGCCAGCAGCTCGCTTGAGGGCGACACAGATACGCAGTATTTT. Protein sequence: CASSSLEGDTDTQYF.